The 10 T cell receptor beta chains listed next were all sequenced from one sample in a study of T cells expressing NK-cell markers. Using the 5' RACE reads, TCRdb records one entry per CDR3 protein without DNA. The table lists about 390,000 distinct CDR3 sequences, with around 10% in the top ten. Source material: blood T cells: a sorted CD56 or NKG2C T cell subset, CD4+ or CD8+ T cells, or bulk PBMC T cells (not recorded which). All receptors come from a woman between 50 and 59 years old in good health.

The J gene is TRBJ2-1, the V gene TRBV20-1; TCRdb calls TRBD1, which cannot be checked without DNA. This CDR3 comprises 16 residues. Germline V gene sequence: CDR1 DFQATT, CDR2 SNEGSKA (reference sequence). This chain's CDR3 is CSAPIPGKSSYNEQFF.

The J gene is TRBJ2-3, the V gene TRBV14. This CDR3 is 15 amino acids long. CDR1 is SGHDN, CDR2 FVKESK, per germline. This CDR3 is CASSRKVFDPWTQYF. The full variable domain, in which reference TRBV14 and TRBJ2-3 provide the parts outside the CDR3, is EAGVTQFPSHSVIEKGQTVTLRCDPISGHDNLYWYRRVMGKEIKFLLHFVKESKQDESGMPNNRFLAERTGGTYSTLKVQPAELEDSGVYFCASSRKVFDPWTQYFGPGTRLTVL.

This chain uses TRBV6-2 or TRBV6-3 with TRBJ2-1; TCRdb picks TRBD2, but there is no DNA to check that call. Germline lookup yields CDR1 MNHEY and CDR2 SVGEGT. The CDR3 has 14 amino acids. The CDR3 protein is CASRVAGAGGEQFF.

This chain joins TRBV12-3 or TRBV12-4 and TRBJ2-1; no DNA is available, so the TRBD2 call from TCRdb remains unchecked. CDR3 size: 16 residues. The CDR3 here is CASSLGPAGTLNEQFF.

CDR3 in amino acids: CASSPGGLAGVTDTQYF. This sequence joins TRBV12-3 or TRBV12-4 and TRBJ2-3; TCRdb reports TRBD2, a call that lacks DNA to check it against. The CDR3 has 17 residues.

The chain combines TRBV19 with TRBJ2-2; as DNA is missing, the TRBD1 call by TCRdb cannot be tested. CDR3 size: 16 residues. Germline V gene sequence: CDR1 LNHDA, CDR2 SQIVND (reference sequence). This CDR3 reads CASSPRDRGYKGELFF.

The chain combines TRBV5-1 with TRBJ1-5. CDR3 length: 15 residues. Germline CDR1 is SGHRS and CDR2 is YFSETQ. This chain's CDR3 is CASSLAGSGNQPQHF.

The chain joins TRBV24-1 to TRBJ2-1; TCRdb gives TRBD2 as the D gene, but with no DNA this cannot be confirmed. The CDR3 spans 14 residues. The germline V gene has CDR1 KGHDR and CDR2 SFDVKD. CDR3 loop: CATSDFSAGMEQFF.

V and J are TRBV24-1 and TRBJ2-1; TCRdb returns TRBD1, unconfirmable since there is no DNA. Germline V gene sequence: CDR1 KGHDR, CDR2 SFDVKD. The CDR3 runs 14 residues. CDR3 in amino acids: CATSGVGTGNEQFF.

The J gene is TRBJ2-1, the V gene TRBV6-1; TCRdb proposes TRBD1, but this gene call is untestable without DNA. The CDR3 covers 13 residues. The germline CDR1 and CDR2 sequences are MNHNS and SASEGT. The chain's CDR3 is CAGRGRGIGEQFF.